This TCR beta chain was identified in a study of cytomegalovirus exposure and HLA in healthy donors. This PCR relied on a set of 60 Vbeta primers and 13 Jbeta primers. The protocol was immunoSEQ multiplex PCR, while the TCRdb copy is restricted to in-frame clones and leaves out a portion. The data show roughly 180,000 clones, approximately 81% seen once. This clone is a singleton in its sample. What it recognizes is unknown. Study-wide results and caveats: In a later analysis, TCR beta V- and J-gene trimming showed a link to a missense DCLRE1C variant. It has been reported that TCR beta sequences accurately predicted the HLA-A and HLA-B alleles of most subjects.

Sequenced sample: PBMCs. This receptor was obtained from a man younger than 45 in good health and CMV-seronegative.

This CDR3 is CASRGTGGGGELFF. In DNA, the CDR3 is TGTGCCAGCAGGGGGACAGGGGGCGGCGGGGAGCTGTTTTTT. J is TRBJ2-2 and V is TRBV2; 12 bases agree with TRBD1. With 6 bases clipped from V and 7 bases from J, the junction kept 3 bases outside the gene matches. Germline CDR1 reads SNHLY; CDR2 reads FYNNEI. The CDR3 spans 14 residues.